A selection of T cell receptor beta chains follows, all from one sample in a study of T cells after posttransplantation cyclophosphamide. Some clones are missing from TCRdb's copy, which holds only in-frame ones; the method was immunoSEQ multiplex PCR. The table has roughly 32,000 clones, 90% to 95% seen once. Sample: naive CD4+ T cells sorted from PBMCs. These receptors were obtained from a woman between 55 and 75 years old in good health, CMV-negative, and a related stem cell transplant donor. Both conserved end residues are part of each CDR3. The order of the fields is J gene, V gene, CDR3 protein.

TRBJ2-5	TRBV14	CASSQEQGGRLWETQYF
TRBJ2-5	TRBV5-4	CASSSGTEETQYF
TRBJ2-7	TRBV10-3	CAISDSGKYEQYF
TRBJ2-7	TRBV19	CASSRGRGEQYF
TRBJ1-2	TRBV28	CASSQGLYGYTF
TRBJ2-7	TRBV6-6	CASSSSGRSYEQYF
TRBJ2-7	TRBV6-5	CASSYYQGQGAYEQYF
TRBJ1-4	TRBV5-4	CASSPSGGSEKLFF
TRBJ2-1	TRBV2	CASRGQGGSNEQFF
TRBJ1-4	TRBV6-5	CASSYSANRGDEKLFF
TRBJ2-3	TRBV5-4	CASSAGGGRTDTQYF
TRBJ2-7	TRBV7-6	CASSLGGIGQAVSGEQYF
TRBJ2-1	TRBV5-4	CASSFIGGRTYNEQFF
TRBJ1-1	TRBV12-5	CASGPGGSQAFF
TRBJ1-3	TRBV27	CASSRQGSGNTIYF
TRBJ1-2	TRBV6-5	CASRWTGEANYGYTF
TRBJ2-1	TRBV2	CASSFTGEGYNEQFF
TRBJ1-2	TRBV19	CASKSINGYGYTF
TRBJ2-1	TRBV7-8	CASSLDSNGGNEQFF
TRBJ1-2	TRBV30	CAWSVGEVYANYGYTF
TRBJ2-3	TRBV18	CASSPGLAGSGDTQYF
TRBJ1-3	TRBV11-2	CASSLDEIRNTIYF
TRBJ1-1	TRBV5-1	CASGKTGGTEAFF
TRBJ1-6	TRBV25-1	CASRQMYNSPLHF
TRBJ2-3	TRBV7-8	CASSPMGTATDTQYF
TRBJ2-1	TRBV19	CASSRGGWGVNEQFF
TRBJ2-5	TRBV5-1	CASSVSGTGSRDQYF
TRBJ2-2	TRBV9	CASSVLGTGNLPPGELFF
TRBJ2-3	TRBV6-5	CATLREGTDTQYF
TRBJ1-5	TRBV28	CASSFLDREGQPQHF
TRBJ1-3	TRBV7-8	CASSSGLSGNTIYF
TRBJ1-5	TRBV6-5	CASSYTWTGGGQPQHF
TRBJ2-7	TRBV11-2	CASSLDGTSYYEQYF
TRBJ2-1	TRBV20-1	CSGQRGSEQFF
TRBJ2-3	TRBV27	CASSFLAGGTTDTQYF
TRBJ1-5	TRBV5-5	CASSLDPGRGGQPQHF
TRBJ2-3	TRBV7-2	CASSSGGNTDTQYF
TRBJ2-2	TRBV28	CASSPPDITGELFF
TRBJ2-5	TRBV19	CASSSPRGETQYF
TRBJ1-1	TRBV16	CASSQSGTGAFF
TRBJ1-1	TRBV7-3	CASSSDRGTEAFF
TRBJ2-5	TRBV27	CASRGQATGVREYF
TRBJ1-1	TRBV7-9	CAIGQTNTEAFF
TRBJ2-3	TRBV2	CASRARAGLAGPTDTQYF
TRBJ1-1	TRBV7-6	CASSLYGQGASRGTEAFF
TRBJ2-7	TRBV6-5	CASSYSNGHEQYF
TRBJ1-4	TRBV28	CASSPDRGRPGNEKLFF
TRBJ2-2	TRBV6-5	CASSLGRNTGELFF
TRBJ2-7	TRBV27	CASSPRVLAGDLDEQYF
TRBJ1-2	TRBV28	CASSPHLRGGYTF
TRBJ1-2	TRBV29-1	CSVDTASRDRNYGYTF
TRBJ2-7	TRBV19	CASSLGQSSYEQYF
TRBJ2-3	TRBV4-3	CASSHQLAGGTDTQYF
TRBJ2-2	TRBV7-2	CASSAPGGWTGELFF
TRBJ1-1	TRBV23-1	CASSQSEGDLNTEAFF
TRBJ1-3	TRBV10-3	CAISESGAPHTIYF
TRBJ1-6	TRBV7-9	CASSVTGNSPLHF
TRBJ2-1	TRBV29-1	CSVEARRDERGGNEQFF
TRBJ2-2	TRBV28	CASSSAGGPNTGELFF